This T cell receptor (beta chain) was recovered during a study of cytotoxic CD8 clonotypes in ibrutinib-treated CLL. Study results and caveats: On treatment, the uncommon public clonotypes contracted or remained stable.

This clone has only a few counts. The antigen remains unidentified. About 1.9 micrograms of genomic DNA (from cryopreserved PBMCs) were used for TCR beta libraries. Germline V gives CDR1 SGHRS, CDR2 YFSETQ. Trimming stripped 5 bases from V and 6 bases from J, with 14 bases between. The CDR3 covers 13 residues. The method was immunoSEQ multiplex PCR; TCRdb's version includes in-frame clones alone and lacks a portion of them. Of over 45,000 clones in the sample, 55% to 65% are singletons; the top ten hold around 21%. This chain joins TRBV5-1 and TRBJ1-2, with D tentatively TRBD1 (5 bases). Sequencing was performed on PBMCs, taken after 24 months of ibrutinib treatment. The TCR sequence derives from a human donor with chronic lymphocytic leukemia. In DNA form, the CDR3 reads TGCGCCAGCAGGGACGGTCCAGGGAATGGCTACACCTTC. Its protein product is CASRDGPGNGYTF.